This T cell receptor beta chain was obtained from a study of T cells in Graves' hyperthyroidism and ophthalmopathy. Background on the study: Specimen type is peripheral blood, collected at initial diagnosis prior to any treatment.

With duration under 3 months, ophthalmopathy was active: Clinical Activity Score at least 3, NOSPECS at least 4. Ten or more counts support this clonotype. From RNA transcripts, TCR beta CDR3 regions were amplified. In the first-round RT-PCR of the TCR CDR3, the HTBI primer set was used. TCRdb itself ran the multiplex PCR reads through MiXCR, one entry per CDR3 protein. The sample lists fewer than 550,000 distinct CDR3 sequences, 24% occurring once. The germline V gene has CDR1 LNHNV and CDR2 YYDKDF (reference sequence). The ends were cut back, 4 bases at V and 0 bases at J, with 10 bases in the middle. The CDR3 is 16 amino acids.

The source is a young woman with Graves' ophthalmopathy. The chain combines TRBV15 with TRBJ2-6; D is perhaps TRBD2 (6 bases). What was sequenced was blood. CDR3 protein: CATSKVGLSGANVLTF. CDR3 bases: TGTGCCACCAGCAAGGTGGGACTCTCTGGGGCCAACGTCCTGACTTTC.